A selection of T cell receptor beta chains follows, all from one sample in a study of blood T cell repertoires in COVID-19. Clones were sequenced by immunoSEQ multiplex PCR, and TCRdb holds only the in-frame ones, with some missing. The sample contains over 100,000 clones, about 90% of which appear only once. Sequences were obtained from peripheral blood. These receptors all stem from a human donor in a cohort sampled during active COVID-19. Both conserved end residues are part of each CDR3. Fields, in order: J gene, CDR3 length, D gene, V gene, CDR3 protein, CDR3 DNA. The D gene is left open where the match is weak.

TRBJ2-1,12,.,TRBV19,CASSSGFLGQFF,TGTGCCAGTAGTTCGGGTTTCCTGGGGCAGTTCTTC
TRBJ1-6,14,.,TRBV6-5,CASSYAGSQGSLHF,TGTGCCAGCAGTTACGCGGGGTCCCAAGGGTCCCTCCACTTT
TRBJ1-4,16,TRBD1,TRBV7-2,CASSPGQALLNEKLFF,TGTGCCAGCAGCCCTGGACAGGCGCTCCTTAATGAAAAACTGTTTTTT
TRBJ2-2,16,TRBD1,TRBV7-9,CASSLRGQGSPGELFF,TGTGCCAGCAGCTTAAGGGGACAGGGAAGCCCCGGGGAGCTGTTTTTT
TRBJ2-5,11,.,TRBV6-1,CASSEELRVHF,TGTGCCAGCAGTGAAGAACTCAGGGTCCACTTC
TRBJ2-2,14,TRBD1,TRBV5-1,CASSRDRVFGELFF,TGCGCCAGCAGCAGGGACAGGGTATTCGGGGAGCTGTTTTTT
TRBJ1-2,15,.,TRBV28,CASRRHAGDRYGYTF,TGTGCCAGCAGACGACATGCAGGGGATCGATATGGCTACACCTTC
TRBJ2-7,13,TRBD1,TRBV27,CASRLTGTYEQYF,TGTGCCAGCAGGCTGACAGGGACCTACGAGCAGTACTTC
TRBJ2-5,16,.,TRBV5-4,CASSFYRGGGQETQYF,TGTGCCAGCAGCTTTTACAGGGGAGGCGGGCAAGAGACCCAGTACTTC
TRBJ2-7,14,TRBD1,TRBV6-5,CASRPGQGVVEQYF,TGTGCCAGCAGGCCGGGACAGGGGGTGGTTGAGCAGTACTTC
TRBJ2-1,16,TRBD2,TRBV5-6,CASTLRGRAPIKEQFF,TGTGCCAGCACCCTTCGCGGGAGGGCCCCGATAAAGGAGCAGTTCTTC
TRBJ2-3,14,.,TRBV24-1,CATSGSVSTDTQYF,TGTGCCACCAGTGGGTCGGTAAGCACAGATACGCAGTATTTT
TRBJ1-1,16,.,TRBV10-3,CAISKRDQGGGTEAFF,TGTGCCATCAGCAAGAGGGATCAGGGAGGTGGCACTGAAGCTTTCTTT
TRBJ1-2,16,TRBD1,TRBV5-6,CASSLRQGLFSYGYTF,TGTGCCAGCAGCTTGAGACAGGGATTATTTAGCTATGGCTACACCTTC
TRBJ2-7,17,.,TRBV7-2,CASSLGGGGPTSYEQYF,TGTGCCAGCAGCTTAGGGGGCGGGGGCCCTACCTCCTACGAGCAGTACTTC
TRBJ2-1,15,TRBD1,TRBV19,CASSIDRRQGDEQFF,TGTGCCAGTAGTATAGATCGAAGACAGGGTGATGAGCAGTTCTTC
TRBJ2-3,18,TRBD2,TRBV28,CASSAYREKGGRVDTQYF,TGTGCCAGCAGCGCCTATCGGGAAAAGGGCGGGAGAGTGGATACGCAGTATTTT
TRBJ1-3,14,.,TRBV7-9,CASSFDSYGNTIYF,TGTGCCAGCAGTTTTGACAGCTATGGAAACACCATATATTTT
TRBJ2-7,15,.,TRBV19,CASSIVAGISYEQYF,TGTGCCAGTAGTATAGTGGCAGGAATCTCCTACGAGCAGTACTTC
TRBJ2-1,17,TRBD2,TRBV28,CASNIAAGGRSYNEQFF,TGTGCCAGCAACATCGCAGCGGGAGGAAGGTCCTACAATGAGCAGTTCTTC